This paragraph reports one T cell receptor beta chain. Its binding antigen is unknown. No per-base quality is available; no much larger clone lies one base away. The source of the sample is a study of shared clonotypes between healthy human individuals (dated by TCRdb to the early 2020s). Background on the whole study: The cohort included three men and a couple of women between 18 and 49 years of age. Each donor's leukapheresis produced roughly between roughly 0.85 and 10 billion PBMCs. Different laboratories and diverse techniques were used to prepare libraries and sequence TCR repertoires, to increase sequencing depth and limit assay-specific biases. To estimate repertoire size and how much clonotype sharing occurs between individuals, the study deeply sequenced the blood TCR repertoires of roughly 5 healthy adults. Per donor, three plates each were used for CD4 naive and CD4 memory, two for CD8 naive, and one for CD8 memory. The research as a whole found: Compared with non-shared clonotypes, the clonotypes found in all four sorted-subset donors had higher generation probabilities. The small number of donors limited the genetic and exposure-history diversity represented. Incomplete sequencing was indicated by rarefaction of sorted-subset datasets, despite the large sequencing depth. Sharing across several donors was observed for 5% to 6.5% of naive CD4, over 3% of naive CD8, 2% to 2.5% of memory CD4, and roughly 0.4% of memory CD8 clonotypes. Larger estimated clonotype richness was generally found for naive subsets than for memory subsets. Pairwise subsampling indicated that sequencing depth was expected to affect the degree of clonotype sharing among donors. Sampling was restricted to blood, and TCR repertoires in tissue are likely to differ from TCR repertoires in blood.

CD8 naive samples were obtained by positive selection for CCR7 among CD45RO-negative cells, yielding a CD45RA+CCR7+ population from which TemRA cells were excluded. Donors were healthy HIV-negative adults with no recently reported acute infections or vaccinations. All donors were Caucasian adults living in Nashville, Tennessee, USA. After blood collection by leukapheresis, PBMCs were isolated using Ficoll-Histopaque density gradient centrifugation and then cryopreserved in the vapor phase of liquid nitrogen. Purity and quantity of every magnetically sorted T cell population were checked by analytical flow cytometry. From each sorted fraction, genomic DNA was isolated and quantified by UV absorbance on a Nanodrop 2000c. Using the deep immunoSEQ assay, TCR CDR3 regions were amplified from genomic DNA by multiplex PCR. Extracted genomic DNA from each cell subset was distributed evenly across all wells of several immunoSEQ 96-well plates, and each plate was treated as a replicate. For sorted subsets, each replicate PCR was loaded with 150 to 250 ng genomic DNA, equivalent to 32,000 or so T cell genomes. Purified libraries were measured with a Qubit 3.0 fluorometer, size-checked on a Bioanalyzer 2100, and measured again with the KAPA Library Quantification kit. A separate single-read 150-cycle Illumina NextSeq 550 flow cell was used to sequence each immunoSEQ 96-well plate. The original pipeline was this. Because only junctional sequences without quality scores were contained in the immunoSEQ output, filtering matching that applied to full-length reads could not be performed. Sequences were annotated with PyIR, a Python wrapper for IgBLAST v1.9, using IMGT germline references to assign V/J genes and CDR3. Reads were removed for weak V/J assignments (E-value above 1e-6), missing CDR3, stop codons, out-of-frame junctions, or ambiguous translated residues. V3J clonotypes were defined by identical inferred V gene, J gene, and CDR3 amino acid sequence. Percentage overlap between repertoires was calculated by dividing the number of shared unique clonotypes by the size of the smaller repertoire. Repertoire richness was assessed with RTK rarefaction, the Chao1 estimator, and Recon v2.1 estimates of unobserved clonotypes. OLGA was used to compute generation probabilities for all TCRbeta clonotypes that the gDNA method yielded from a handful of donors. Not all clones reach the TCRdb copy of this immuneACCESS table, which keeps in-frame sequences only. Checked studies attribute under half of the gap to unresolved V genes and leave the rest unexplained. V and J calls and clone size are given by that table; D and trimming were obtained from the DNA. The sample contains fewer than 700,000 clones, approximately 96% of them found a single time. The top ten clones comprise approximately 0.11% of the sample.

Trimming leaves V shorter by 6 bases and J shorter by 5 bases, with the junction holding 10 bases beyond the gene matches. Reading from cysteine to phenylalanine, the CDR3 counts 15 amino acids. Just the 45-base CDR3 DNA is kept, in frame starting at base 1. From the germline V gene (reference sequence), CDR1 is PRHDT and CDR2 is FYEKMQ. The rearranged segments are TRBV13 and TRBJ2-7, and 10 junction bases match TRBD1. Sequencing was performed on naive CD8+ T cells sorted from blood. This specimen's cell subset or site label, interpreted: CD45RA+CCR7+. The sequence was obtained from a woman in her twenties or thirties in good health. The CDR3 loop reads CASRTGTGAINEQYF. The DNA sequence is TGTGCCAGCAGGACCGGGACAGGGGCCATCAACGAGCAGTACTTC. Joined to the reference TRBV13 and TRBJ2-7 proteins, this CDR3 gives the full variable domain: AAGVIQSPRHLIKEKRETATLKCYPIPRHDTVYWYQQGPGQDPQFLISFYEKMQSDKGSIPDRFSAQQFSDYHSELNMSSLELGDSALYFCASRTGTGAINEQYFGPGTRLTVT.